This T cell receptor (beta chain) was recovered during a study of glioma-infiltrating T cells (dated by TCRdb to 2016 to 2018). Describing the broader study: TCR alpha- and beta-chain repertoires were sequenced from glioma tissue, non-neoplastic brain tissue and matched peripheral blood mononuclear cells. To measure divergence between tissue and blood T-cell populations, each tissue-infiltrating repertoire was compared with the peripheral blood repertoire of the same patient. Three low-grade glioma patients, about 8 primary glioblastoma patients and three non-glioma patients contributing non-neoplastic brain tissue were included in the paired cohort.

The CDR3 contains 12 residues, cysteine and phenylalanine counted. Only the CDR3 part of the read is kept: 36 bases, read in frame from the first base. Taken from the germline V gene, the CDR1 and CDR2 loops are MNHEY and SVGAGI. V is shortened by 5 bases, J by 4 bases, and the region joining them spans 9 bases. The iRepertoire nested amplicon-rescue multiplex PCR (arm-PCR) platform was used to amplify TCR alpha and beta CDR3 regions from RNA. The input for one-step reverse transcription and amplification was about 100-400 ng of tissue mRNA or PBMC total RNA. Following bead purification, Illumina adapters were added through a secondary multiplex PCR, and the libraries were then gel-purified between 200 and 400 bp. Internal 6-nucleotide barcodes were carried by the libraries and were used for demultiplexing. Libraries were sequenced on an Illumina MiSeq with 2x220 or 2x250 nucleotide paired-end reads. The authors' analysis ran thus. Paired reads were merged using FLASH 1.2.11 and were aligned to the GRCh37 human genome using BWA-MEM, after which TRA and TRB reads were extracted. V and J assignment used an IMGT-derived reference of cassette sequences and CDR3 motifs that included pseudogenes. Reads were translated in three frames, and productive CDR3s were defined as those with a C...FGXG motif and no stop codons. Unique combinations of V-J cassette pair and CDR3 amino acid sequence were defined as clonotypes. Reads were filtered by Hamming distance, with the threshold set by the sequence error rate of each sample in mapped regions. TCRdb cleaned the public reads at Q25 with fastp, built clones with MiXCR and kept in-frame beta chains. Identical CDR3 proteins give one entry, which carries the most common genes and DNA. The V and J calls and clone size come from TCRdb's table, not from the authors' own analysis. The table for this sample lists over 120,000 distinct CDR3 sequences; more than 35% of them were counted only once. The ten largest make up around a fifth of the sample.

Worth noting for this clonotype: This clone's antigen is unknown. Qualities for individual bases were not recorded, and no much larger clone is one base off.

The study at large found these results: Small numbers underpinned the group comparisons: roughly 8 glioblastoma patients, three low-grade glioma patients and three non-neoplastic patients. VJ-independent divergence between tissue and blood was below expectation in non-neoplastic patients but above expectation in all gliomas, especially low-grade gliomas. Tissue and blood shared very few CDR3 sequences, a result attributed to high CDR3 diversity and limited sampling.

This sequence was found in a human donor with low-grade glioma or glioblastoma, undergoing nonglioma brain surgery, or in good health (not recorded which). The rearranged segments are TRBV6-5 and TRBJ2-7; a tentative D call is TRBD1 (5 bases match). Specimen: glioma tissue, nonneoplastic brain tissue, or PBMCs (not recorded which). The DNA reads as follows: TGTGCCAGCAGTACCGACAGATACGAGCAGTACTTC. Translated, it gives CASSTDRYEQYF.